The source of this T cell receptor (beta chain) is a study of blood T cell repertoires in COVID-19. The wider study: PBMCs, B-cell-depleted T cells, or T cells provided the cDNA or gDNA that made up the material.

The table came from immunoSEQ multiplex PCR; TCRdb's copy has only in-frame clones and leaves some out. This sample has approximately 330,000 clones; 86% occur once, and the top ten carry approximately 4.6%. In germline, CDR1 is MDHEN, CDR2 SYDVKM. The ends lost 6 bases at V and 4 bases at J; junction bases unmatched: 2. The CDR3 covers 14 residues. The sequence was collected from a woman aged 40 to 49 with acute COVID-19. The V gene is TRBV28, the J gene TRBJ2-2; TRBD1 matches at 10 bases. Sample: PBMCs or T cells enriched from blood (not recorded which). This CDR3 reads CASRRDRGTGELFF. The CDR3 DNA sequence: TGTGCCAGCAGAAGGGACAGGGGCACCGGGGAGCTGTTTTTT.